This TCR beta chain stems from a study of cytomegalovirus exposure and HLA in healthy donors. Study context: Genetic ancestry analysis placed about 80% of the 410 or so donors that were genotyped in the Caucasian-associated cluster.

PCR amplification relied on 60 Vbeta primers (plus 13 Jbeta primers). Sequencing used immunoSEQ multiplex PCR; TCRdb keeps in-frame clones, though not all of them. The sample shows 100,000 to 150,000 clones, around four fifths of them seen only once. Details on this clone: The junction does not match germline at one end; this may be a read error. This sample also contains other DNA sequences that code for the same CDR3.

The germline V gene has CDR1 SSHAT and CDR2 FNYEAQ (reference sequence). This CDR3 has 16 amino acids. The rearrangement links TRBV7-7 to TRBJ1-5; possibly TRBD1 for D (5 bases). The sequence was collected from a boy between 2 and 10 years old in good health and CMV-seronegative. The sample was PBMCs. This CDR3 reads CASSTTPRAMDQPQHF. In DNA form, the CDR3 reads TGTGCTAGCAGCACAACCCCCAGGGCCATGGATCAGCCCCAGCATTTT.